The 27 T cell receptor beta chains reported below all come from one sample, sequenced in a study of blood T cell repertoires in COVID-19 (dated by TCRdb to about 2020). Libraries came from the immunoSEQ multiplex PCR assay. The immuneACCESS repertoire file appears here via TCRdb, limited to in-frame rearrangements. These files lack a portion of the clones; in checked studies, under half of the deficit traces to unresolved V genes, and the cause of the others is not known. The sample table records 84,000 or so clones; 83% of these occur just once. Jointly, the top ten make up approximately 28% of the sample. Sample: peripheral blood. These receptors came from a woman aged 80 or over with acute or convalescent COVID-19.

This clone has only a few counts. The V gene is TRBV19, the J gene TRBJ1-5, with unresolved D. This CDR3 is built from 14 residues. V was shortened by 3 bases and J by 4 bases, with 10 bases between the two germline ends. Germline lookup yields CDR1 LNHDA and CDR2 SQIVND (reference sequence). CDR3 sequence: CASSIQRGNQPQHF. CDR3 bases: TGTGCCAGTAGTATTCAGAGAGGGAATCAGCCCCAGCATTTT.

The chain joins TRBV27 to TRBJ2-5, with 8 nucleotides matching TRBD2. The CDR3 has 16 residues. J lost 4 bases, V lost 2 bases, and 9 bases had no gene match. Germline CDR1 and CDR2: MNHEY and SMNVEV (reference sequence). The DNA for the CDR3 is TGTGCCAGCAGTTTACGGCTAGCGGGCGCCCTAGAGACCCAGTACTTC. Protein: CASSLRLAGALETQYF.

This chain joins TRBV4-1 and TRBJ2-3; D is possibly TRBD2 (5 bases). CDR1 is MGHRA, CDR2 YSYEKL, per germline. The CDR3 has 16 residues. Between the trimmed V and J ends, which lost 0 bases and 4 bases, there was a span of 14 bases. Written as DNA, the CDR3 is TGCGCCAGCAGCCAAGACGGCGGGTCCGTCCCAGATACGCAGTATTTT. Its protein is CASSQDGGSVPDTQYF.

The genes are TRBV5-1 and TRBJ1-1, with D uncertain. Germline CDR1 and CDR2: SGHRS and YFSETQ. The CDR3 length is 14 residues. Trimming removed 5 bases at V and 1 base at J, with 12 bases between. CDR3 loop: CASRVGPRNTEAFF. CDR3 in DNA: TGCGCCAGCAGAGTTGGTCCCAGGAACACTGAAGCTTTCTTT.

The V and J genes are TRBV2 and TRBJ2-7, with TRBD2 matching 16 bases. This CDR3 comprises 15 residues. V shed 6 bases and J 2 bases; nucleotides not matched to a gene: 1. Germline-derived CDR1 and CDR2 are SNHLY and FYNNEI. The CDR3 sequence is CASSGTSGGAYEQYF. The CDR3 DNA reads as TGTGCCAGCAGCGGGACTAGCGGGGGGGCCTACGAGCAGTACTTC.

V gene TRBV6-2 or TRBV6-3 combines with J gene TRBJ2-7, with a weak D call TRBD2 (5 bases). Germline values: CDR1 MNHEY, CDR2 SVGEGT. This CDR3 contains 15 residues. V lost 3 bases to trimming and J lost 2 bases, with 14 bases between them. The CDR3 DNA sequence: TGTGCCAGCAGTTATGGTGCGGGCATACCCTACGAGCAGTACTTC. Translation gives CASSYGAGIPYEQYF.

This rearrangement joins TRBV5-1 to TRBJ2-2; 8 nucleotides agree with TRBD1. This CDR3 comprises 14 residues. After removal of 5 bases from V and 4 bases from J, the junction contained 4 bases not matched to a gene. CDR1 is SGHRS and CDR2 is YFSETQ in the germline V gene. The CDR3 protein is CASSRTGITGELFF. The CDR3 DNA reads as TGCGCCAGCAGTAGGACAGGGATCACCGGGGAGCTGTTTTTT.

The chain joins TRBV15 to TRBJ1-1; 11 bases align to TRBD1. Germline assignment: CDR1 LNHNV and CDR2 YYDKDF (reference sequence). V shed 3 bases, J shed 6 bases, and the junction held 0 bases outside the gene matches. The CDR3 sequence is 13 residues long. Written as DNA, the CDR3 is TGTGCCACCAGCAGGGGACAGGGGGCTGAAGCTTTCTTT. Translating it yields CATSRGQGAEAFF.

This sequence joins TRBV6-1 and TRBJ1-3; unclear D gene. The length of the CDR3 is 16 residues. CDR1 and CDR2 from the germline V gene are MNHNS and SASEGT. Trimming took 0 bases from V and 2 from J, leaving 11 bases between them. The DNA for the CDR3 is TGTGCCAGCAGTGAAGCGGCGAGGGCTACTGGAAACACCATATATTTT. The encoded protein is CASSEAARATGNTIYF.

The chain joins TRBV6-5 to TRBJ2-3; 9 bases line up with TRBD1. The CDR3 length is 15 residues. After removal of 6 bases from V and 5 bases from J, the junction contained 9 bases not matched to a gene. Germline V gene lookup returns CDR1 MNHEY and CDR2 SVGAGI. In DNA, the CDR3 is TGTGCCAGCAGCCAAACAGGGGGCGCGGTAGATACGCAGTATTTT. This encodes CASSQTGGAVDTQYF.

The chain combines TRBV6-5 with TRBJ2-3, with D possibly being TRBD1 (5 bases). Germline CDR1 and CDR2: MNHEY and SVGAGI. Trimming took 6 bases from V and 3 from J, leaving 10 bases between them. This CDR3 is 13 amino acids long. The CDR3 sequence: CASRTQVTDTQYF. The CDR3 DNA sequence: TGTGCCAGCAGGACACAGGTGACAGATACGCAGTATTTT.

This clone was observed a few times. The rearrangement links TRBV3-1 (or the pseudogene TRBV3-2) to TRBJ2-7, with TRBD2 identical over 10 bases. The CDR3 consists of 16 residues. Germline values: CDR1 LGHDT, CDR2 YNNKEL (reference sequence). With 4 bases clipped from V and 3 bases from J, the junction kept 9 bases outside the gene matches. The CDR3 bases are TGTGCCAGCAGCCCACAGGGCCTAGCGGGAGACTACGAGCAGTACTTC. Translating it yields CASSPQGLAGDYEQYF.

The gene calls are TRBV28 and TRBJ1-5; 12 positions match TRBD1. V lost 6 bases to trimming and J lost 6 bases; unmatched junction nucleotides: 9. Germline V gene lookup returns CDR1 MDHEN and CDR2 SYDVKM. The CDR3 sequence is 16 residues long. The CDR3 spells CASSPGGTGGSQPQHF. The CDR3 DNA follows: TGTGCCAGCAGCCCGGGTGGGACAGGGGGCTCTCAGCCCCAGCATTTT. Full variable domain (missing parts from reference TRBV28 and TRBJ1-5): DVKVTQSSRYLVKRTGEKVFLECVQDMDHENMFWYRQDPGLGLRLIYFSYDVKMKEKGDIPEGYSVSREKKERFSLILESASTNQTSMYLCASSPGGTGGSQPQHFGDGTRLSIL.

This sequence joins TRBV11-3 and TRBJ2-7; 9 bases agree with TRBD2. CDR1 and CDR2 (germline): SGHNT, YENEEA. The V and J ends lost 5 bases and 6 bases, in that order; junction bases with no gene match: 11. The CDR3 is 15 residues long. The CDR3 coding sequence is TGTGCCAGCAGCCCAAATAGCGGGGGCATCTCCGAGCAGTACTTC. Translating it yields CASSPNSGGISEQYF.

The V gene is TRBV29-1, the J gene TRBJ1-1, with 9 bases that match TRBD1. From germline, CDR1 is SQVTM and CDR2 ANQGSEA. The CDR3 covers 13 residues. The trim removed 7 bases at V and 10 bases at J, leaving 13 bases unmatched. CDR3 protein: CSAVDGTGLVAFF. In DNA, the CDR3 is TGCAGCGCGGTGGACGGGACAGGGCTTGTAGCTTTCTTT.

The chain carries TRBV2 and TRBJ1-3; D is unresolved. Trimming took off 6 bases at V and 2 bases at J, with 8 bases between the two ends. This CDR3 contains 13 residues. Germline CDR1 is SNHLY and CDR2 is FYNNEI. The CDR3 bases are TGTGCCAGCAGCCGGTCTCCTGGAAACACCATATATTTT. Translated: CASSRSPGNTIYF.

V usage is TRBV18 and J usage is TRBJ2-7; possible D gene TRBD1, 5 bases. This CDR3 is built from 14 residues. Germline loops: CDR1 KGHSH, CDR2 LQKENI. Trimming cost V 2 bases and J 6 bases, with 14 bases left between them. CDR3 DNA: TGTGCCAGCTCACCAACGGCAGGGTCAGGCGAGCAGTACTTC. Its translation is CASSPTAGSGEQYF.

The chain is built from TRBV19 and TRBJ2-1; unclear D gene. The V gene lost 8 bases and the J gene lost 0 bases, with 14 bases spanning the gap. CDR3 length: 15 residues. The germline V gene encodes CDR1 LNHDA and CDR2 SQIVND (reference sequence). This CDR3 reads CASSPSASSYNEQFF. DNA of the CDR3: TGTGCCAGTTCCCCAAGCGCGAGCTCCTACAATGAGCAGTTCTTC.

The table lists this clone with many counts. This chain joins TRBV2 and TRBJ1-5; 7 bases are a match to TRBD1. Per the germline V gene, CDR1 is SNHLY and CDR2 is FYNNEI. This CDR3 is 16 amino acids long. V was pared by 3 bases and J by 5 bases, with 10 bases of the junction left unmatched. CDR3 DNA sequence: TGTGCCAGCAGTGATCGAGCCAGGGGGGTCTATCAGCCCCAGCATTTT. Translated: CASSDRARGVYQPQHF.

V usage is TRBV24-1 and J usage is TRBJ1-1; possible D gene TRBD1, 6 bases. The CDR3 covers 13 residues. In germline, CDR1 is KGHDR, CDR2 SFDVKD. The germline V and J ends were trimmed by 7 bases and 1 base, with 9 bases remaining between them. CDR3 protein: CATRKDRNTEAFF. For the CDR3, the DNA is TGTGCCACCAGAAAGGACAGGAACACTGAAGCTTTCTTT.

The rearrangement joins TRBV6-5 to TRBJ1-1; 7 positions match TRBD1. V lost 8 bases, J lost 4 bases, and 4 bases stayed unmatched. CDR3 size: 12 residues. Germline lookup yields CDR1 MNHEY and CDR2 SVGAGI. The CDR3 DNA reads TGTGCCAGCGACCGACAGGGCACTGAAGCTTTCTTT. Translated, it gives CASDRQGTEAFF.

Here the CDR3 DNA reads TGTGCCAGCAGCTTAGGGGGGCCCGCCAAAAACATTCAGTACTTC. Encoded protein: CASSLGGPAKNIQYF. This chain connects TRBV11-3 to TRBJ2-4; D perhaps matches TRBD1 (6 bases). The germline V gene has CDR1 SGHNT and CDR2 YENEEA. Deletions cut 1 base from V and 1 base from J, with 8 bases between. The CDR3 is 15 residues long.

The V and J genes are TRBV9 and TRBJ2-7; TRBD2 aligns across 14 bases. The J segment lost 6 bases and the V segment lost 3 bases, leaving 5 bases of the junction unmatched. Germline V gene data show CDR1 as SGDLS and CDR2 as YYNGEE. The CDR3 length is 15 residues. The CDR3 nucleotides are TGTGCCAGCAGCGCAGGACTAGCGGGAGGCTCCGAGCAGTACTTC. Protein: CASSAGLAGGSEQYF.

The chain has TRBV3-1 (or the pseudogene TRBV3-2) and TRBJ2-3; TRBD2 agrees at 9 bases. The CDR3 runs to 18 residues. CDR1 is LGHDT and CDR2 is YNNKEL in the germline V gene (reference sequence). The V gene end was trimmed by 1 base and the J gene end by 4 bases; junction bases not matched to a gene: 12. CDR3 region: CASSQVARLAGIADTQYF. The CDR3 region has the DNA TGTGCCAGCAGCCAAGTGGCCCGTCTAGCGGGAATCGCAGATACGCAGTATTTT.

V usage is TRBV5-5 and J usage is TRBJ2-6, with unresolved D. CDR1 is SGHKS and CDR2 is YYEKEE in the germline V gene (reference sequence). Deletions cut 1 base from V and 9 bases from J, with 8 bases between. CDR3 length: 13 amino acids. CDR3 DNA sequence: TGTGCCAGCAGCTTGTCAGGTGACAACGTCCTGACTTTC. Its translation is CASSLSGDNVLTF.

The chain uses TRBV6-5 and TRBJ2-3, with D perhaps TRBD1 (5 bases). This CDR3 is 16 amino acids long. The germline V gene has CDR1 MNHEY and CDR2 SVGAGI. The V gene lost 2 bases and the J gene lost 0 bases, with 12 bases spanning the gap. The CDR3 protein is CASSYGLGASTDTQYF. The CDR3 nucleotides read TGTGCCAGCAGTTACGGCTTAGGGGCCAGCACAGATACGCAGTATTTT.

The CDR3 here is CATPDFTGVTSYEQYF. Written as DNA, the CDR3 is TGTGCCACCCCGGACTTTACAGGGGTGACCTCCTACGAGCAGTACTTC. The chain combines TRBV21-1 with TRBJ2-7; the table's D call, TRBD1, was not checked against the DNA. TRBV21-1 is reported as a pseudogene. CDR3 length: 16 amino acids.